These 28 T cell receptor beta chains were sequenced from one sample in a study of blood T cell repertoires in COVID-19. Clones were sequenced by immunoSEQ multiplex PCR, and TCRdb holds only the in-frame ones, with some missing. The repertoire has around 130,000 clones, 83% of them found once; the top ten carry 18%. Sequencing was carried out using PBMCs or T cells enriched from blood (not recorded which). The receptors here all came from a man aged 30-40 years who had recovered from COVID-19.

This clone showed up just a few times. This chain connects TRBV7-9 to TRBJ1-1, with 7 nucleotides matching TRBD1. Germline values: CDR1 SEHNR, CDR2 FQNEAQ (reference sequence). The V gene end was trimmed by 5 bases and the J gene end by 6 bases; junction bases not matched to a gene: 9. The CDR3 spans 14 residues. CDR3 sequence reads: CASSTIQGFSEAFF. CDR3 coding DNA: TGTGCCAGCAGCACAATACAGGGGTTCTCTGAAGCTTTCTTT. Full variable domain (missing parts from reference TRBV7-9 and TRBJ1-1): DTGVSQNPRHKITKRGQNVTFRCDPISEHNRLYWYRQTLGQGPEFLTYFQNEAQLEKSRLLSDRFSAERPKGSFSTLEIQRTEQGDSAMYLCASSTIQGFSEAFFGQGTRLTVV.

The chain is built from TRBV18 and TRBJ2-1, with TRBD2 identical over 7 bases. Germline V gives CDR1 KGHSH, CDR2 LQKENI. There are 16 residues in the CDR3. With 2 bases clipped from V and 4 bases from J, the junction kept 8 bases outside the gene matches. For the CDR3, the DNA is TGTGCCAGCTCACCAACGTTCCGCGGGAGTTACAATGAGCAGTTCTTC. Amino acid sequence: CASSPTFRGSYNEQFF.

The CDR3 DNA is TGTGCCTGGAATAAGCAGGCTCCCATCGATGGCTACACCTTC. Amino acids: CAWNKQAPIDGYTF. This sequence joins TRBV30 and TRBJ1-2; D is unresolved. In germline, CDR1 is GTSNPN, CDR2 SVGIG (reference sequence). The CDR3 spans 14 residues. Trimming took 4 bases from V and 6 from J, leaving 18 bases between them.

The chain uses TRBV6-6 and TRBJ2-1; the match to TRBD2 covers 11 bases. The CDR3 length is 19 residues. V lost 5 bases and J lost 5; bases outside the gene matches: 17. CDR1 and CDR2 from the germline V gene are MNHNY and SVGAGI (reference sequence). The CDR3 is CASSQKSLLAGGSDNEQFF. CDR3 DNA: TGTGCCAGCAGTCAAAAGAGTCTTCTAGCGGGAGGTTCTGACAATGAGCAGTTCTTC.

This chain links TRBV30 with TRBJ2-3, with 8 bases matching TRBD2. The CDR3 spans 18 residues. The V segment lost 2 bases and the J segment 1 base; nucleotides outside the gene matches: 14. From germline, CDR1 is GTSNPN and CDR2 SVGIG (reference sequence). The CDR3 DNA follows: TGTGCCTGGAGTTCATGGCGGGAGGTGAGAGTACGCACAGATACGCAGTATTTT. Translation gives CAWSSWREVRVRTDTQYF.

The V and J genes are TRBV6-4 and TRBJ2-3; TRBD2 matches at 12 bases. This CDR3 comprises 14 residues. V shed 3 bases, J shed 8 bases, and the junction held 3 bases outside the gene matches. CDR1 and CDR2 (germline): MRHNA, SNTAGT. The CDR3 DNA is TGTGCCAGCAGTGATACTAGCGGGGGGCGTACGCAGTATTTT. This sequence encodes CASSDTSGGRTQYF.

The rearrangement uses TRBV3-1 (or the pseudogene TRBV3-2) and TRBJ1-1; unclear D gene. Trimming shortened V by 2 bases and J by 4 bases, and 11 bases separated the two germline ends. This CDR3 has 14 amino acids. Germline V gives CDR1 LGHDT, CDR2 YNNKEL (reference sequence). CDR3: CASSQLSGGTEAFF. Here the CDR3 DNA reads TGTGCCAGCAGCCAACTATCGGGAGGCACTGAAGCTTTCTTT.

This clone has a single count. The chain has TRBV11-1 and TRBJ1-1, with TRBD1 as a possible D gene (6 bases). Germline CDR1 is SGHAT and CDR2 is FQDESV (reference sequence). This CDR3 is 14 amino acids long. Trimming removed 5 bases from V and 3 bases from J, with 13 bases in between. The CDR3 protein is CASSTRPGDTEAFF. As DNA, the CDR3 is TGTGCCAGCAGCACCCGTCCAGGGGACACTGAAGCTTTCTTT.

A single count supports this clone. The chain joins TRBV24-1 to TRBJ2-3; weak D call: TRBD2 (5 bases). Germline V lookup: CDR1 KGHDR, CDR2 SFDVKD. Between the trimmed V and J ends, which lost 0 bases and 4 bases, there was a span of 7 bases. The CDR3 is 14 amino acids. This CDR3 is CATSDLSEADTQYF. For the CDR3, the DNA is TGTGCCACCAGTGATTTGTCGGAGGCAGATACGCAGTATTTT.

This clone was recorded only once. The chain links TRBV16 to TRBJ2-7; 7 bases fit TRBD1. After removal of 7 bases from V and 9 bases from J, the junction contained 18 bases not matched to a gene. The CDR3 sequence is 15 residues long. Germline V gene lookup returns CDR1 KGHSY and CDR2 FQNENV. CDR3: CASTPVATGASGQYF. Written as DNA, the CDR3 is TGTGCCAGCACACCAGTTGCTACAGGGGCTTCGGGGCAGTACTTC.

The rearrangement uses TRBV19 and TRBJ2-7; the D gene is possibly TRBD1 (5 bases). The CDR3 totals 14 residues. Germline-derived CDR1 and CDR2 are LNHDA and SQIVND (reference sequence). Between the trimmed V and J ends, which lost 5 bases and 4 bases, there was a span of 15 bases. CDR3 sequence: CASSARTRNYEQYF. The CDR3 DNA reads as TGTGCCAGTAGTGCCAGGACAAGAAATTACGAGCAGTACTTC.

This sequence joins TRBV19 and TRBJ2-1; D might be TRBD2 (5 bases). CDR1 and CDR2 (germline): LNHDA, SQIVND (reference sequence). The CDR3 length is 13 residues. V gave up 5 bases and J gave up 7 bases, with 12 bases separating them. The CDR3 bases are TGTGCCAGTAGTCTACTAGGTCGGAATGAGCAGTTCTTC. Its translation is CASSLLGRNEQFF.

The CDR3 loop is CAWRGADFSYNEQFF. CDR3 coding DNA: TGTGCCTGGAGGGGGGCGGATTTCTCCTACAATGAGCAGTTCTTC. The chain joins TRBV30 to TRBJ2-1; D might be TRBD1 (6 bases). The CDR3 covers 15 residues. Germline V gives CDR1 GTSNPN, CDR2 SVGIG (reference sequence). V lost 3 bases and J 0 bases, leaving 12 bases between the germline ends.

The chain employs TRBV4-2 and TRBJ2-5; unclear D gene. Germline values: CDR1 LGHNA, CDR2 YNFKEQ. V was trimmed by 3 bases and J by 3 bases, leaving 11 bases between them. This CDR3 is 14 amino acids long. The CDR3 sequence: CASSQVSVEETQYF. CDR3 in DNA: TGTGCCAGCAGCCAGGTCAGCGTAGAAGAGACCCAGTACTTC.

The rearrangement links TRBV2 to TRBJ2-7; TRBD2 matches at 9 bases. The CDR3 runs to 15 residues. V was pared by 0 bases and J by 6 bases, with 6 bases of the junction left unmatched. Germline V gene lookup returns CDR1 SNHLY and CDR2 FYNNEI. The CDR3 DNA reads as TGTGCCAGCAGTGAAGCGGGACTAGCTCCTTTCGAGCAGTACTTC. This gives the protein CASSEAGLAPFEQYF.

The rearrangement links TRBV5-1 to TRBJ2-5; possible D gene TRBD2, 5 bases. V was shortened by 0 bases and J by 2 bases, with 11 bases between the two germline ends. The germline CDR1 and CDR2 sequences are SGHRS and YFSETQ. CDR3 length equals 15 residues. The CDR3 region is CASSLVSVAQETQYF. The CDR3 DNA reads TGCGCCAGCAGCTTGGTCTCTGTAGCGCAAGAGACCCAGTACTTC.

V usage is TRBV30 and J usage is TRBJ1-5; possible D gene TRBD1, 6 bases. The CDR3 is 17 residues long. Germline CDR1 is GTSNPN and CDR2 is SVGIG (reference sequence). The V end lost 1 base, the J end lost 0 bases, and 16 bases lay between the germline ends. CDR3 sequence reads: CAWSEGQGHYSNQPQHF. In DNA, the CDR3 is TGTGCCTGGAGTGAAGGGCAGGGGCATTATAGCAATCAGCCCCAGCATTTT.

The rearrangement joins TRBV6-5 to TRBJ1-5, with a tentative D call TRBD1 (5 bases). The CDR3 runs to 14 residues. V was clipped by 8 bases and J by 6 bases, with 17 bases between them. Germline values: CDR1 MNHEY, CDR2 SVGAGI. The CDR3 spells CASDWGRQGQPQHF. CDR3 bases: TGTGCCAGCGACTGGGGCCGGCAGGGTCAGCCCCAGCATTTT.

The DNA for the CDR3 is TGCGCCAGCACCGGGACAGGAGCTTCCTATGGCTACACCTTC. Protein product: CASTGTGASYGYTF. V and J are TRBV5-1 and TRBJ1-2; 8 bases fit TRBD1. The V and J ends lost 6 bases and 4 bases, in that order; junction bases with no gene match: 8. This CDR3 comprises 14 residues. Germline V gene lookup returns CDR1 SGHRS and CDR2 YFSETQ.

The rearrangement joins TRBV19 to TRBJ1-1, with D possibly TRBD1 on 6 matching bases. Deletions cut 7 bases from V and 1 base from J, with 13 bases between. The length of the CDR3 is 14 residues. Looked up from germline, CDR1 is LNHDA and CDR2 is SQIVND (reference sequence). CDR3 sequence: CASTPGAPNTEAFF. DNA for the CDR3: TGTGCCAGTACCCCAGGGGCGCCGAACACTGAAGCTTTCTTT.

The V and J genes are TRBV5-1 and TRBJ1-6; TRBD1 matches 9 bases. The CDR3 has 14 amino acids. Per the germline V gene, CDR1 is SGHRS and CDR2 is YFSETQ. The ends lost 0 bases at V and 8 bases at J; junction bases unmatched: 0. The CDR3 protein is CASSLGTGDSPLHF. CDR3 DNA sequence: TGCGCCAGCAGCTTGGGGACAGGGGATTCACCCCTCCACTTT.

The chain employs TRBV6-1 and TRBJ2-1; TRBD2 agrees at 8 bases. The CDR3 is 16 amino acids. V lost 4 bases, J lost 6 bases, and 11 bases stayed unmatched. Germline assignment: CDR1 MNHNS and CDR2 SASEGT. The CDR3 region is CASSVGLAGPRNEQFF. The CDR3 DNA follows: TGTGCCAGCAGTGTCGGACTAGCAGGCCCCCGCAATGAGCAGTTCTTC.

The CDR3 nucleotides read TGTGCCAGCAGCCTAGGCACAGGGATGGGTGAAAAACTGTTTTTT. It encodes CASSLGTGMGEKLFF. J is TRBJ1-4 and V is TRBV5-6, with a possible D match to TRBD1 (6 bases). From germline, CDR1 is SGHDT and CDR2 YYEEEE. The CDR3 is 15 residues long. With 4 bases removed from V and 7 bases from J, the gap between germline ends came to 17 bases.

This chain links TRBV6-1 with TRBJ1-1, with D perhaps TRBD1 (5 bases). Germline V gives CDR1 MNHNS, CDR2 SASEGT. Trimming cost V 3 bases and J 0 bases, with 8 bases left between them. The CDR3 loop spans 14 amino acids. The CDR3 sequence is CASSDREVNTEAFF. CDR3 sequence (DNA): TGTGCCAGCAGTGACAGGGAAGTGAACACTGAAGCTTTCTTT.

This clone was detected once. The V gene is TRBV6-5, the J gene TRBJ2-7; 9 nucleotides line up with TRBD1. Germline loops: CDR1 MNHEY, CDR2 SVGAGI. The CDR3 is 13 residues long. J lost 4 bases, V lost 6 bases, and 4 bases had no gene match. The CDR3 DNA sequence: TGTGCCAGCAGAAGGACAGGGGATTACGAGCAGTACTTC. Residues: CASRRTGDYEQYF.

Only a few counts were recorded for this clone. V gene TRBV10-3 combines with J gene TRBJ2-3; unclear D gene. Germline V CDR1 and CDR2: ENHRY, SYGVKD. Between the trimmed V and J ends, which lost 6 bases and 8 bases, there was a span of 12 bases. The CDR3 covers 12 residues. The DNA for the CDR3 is TGTGCCATCAGGGCTGATGGTGGTACGCAGTATTTT. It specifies CAIRADGGTQYF.

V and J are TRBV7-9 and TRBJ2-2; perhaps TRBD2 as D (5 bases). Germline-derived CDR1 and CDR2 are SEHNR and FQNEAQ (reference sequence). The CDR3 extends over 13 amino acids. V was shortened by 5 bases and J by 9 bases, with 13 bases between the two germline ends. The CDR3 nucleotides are TGTGCCAGCAGCCGGACTTCCATCCGGGAGCTGTTTTTT. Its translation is CASSRTSIRELFF.

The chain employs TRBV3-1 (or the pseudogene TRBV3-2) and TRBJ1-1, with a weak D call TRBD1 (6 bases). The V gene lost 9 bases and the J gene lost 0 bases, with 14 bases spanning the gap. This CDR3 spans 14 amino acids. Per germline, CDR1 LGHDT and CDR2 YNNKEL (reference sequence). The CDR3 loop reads CASNNRAMNTEAFF. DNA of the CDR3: TGTGCCAGTAACAACAGGGCGATGAACACTGAAGCTTTCTTT.